This TCR beta chain was captured by sequencing in a study of cytomegalovirus exposure and HLA in healthy donors. Only in-frame clones appear in the TCRdb table, and some are missing; sequencing was by immunoSEQ multiplex PCR. The sample has 110,000 to 150,000 clones, about 94% seen once. The V gene's germline CDR1 is SGHRS and CDR2 YFSETQ. The ends lost 1 base at V and 8 bases at J; junction bases unmatched: 4. The CDR3 is 13 amino acids. This chain links TRBV5-1 with TRBJ1-2; TRBD1 aligns across 8 bases. Sequencing was performed on PBMCs. This clonotype was sampled from a man aged 18 to 29 in good health and CMV-seropositive. The DNA of the CDR3 is TGCGCCAGCAGCTTGACAGGGGGAGGAGGCTACACCTTC. Translating it yields CASSLTGGGGYTF.